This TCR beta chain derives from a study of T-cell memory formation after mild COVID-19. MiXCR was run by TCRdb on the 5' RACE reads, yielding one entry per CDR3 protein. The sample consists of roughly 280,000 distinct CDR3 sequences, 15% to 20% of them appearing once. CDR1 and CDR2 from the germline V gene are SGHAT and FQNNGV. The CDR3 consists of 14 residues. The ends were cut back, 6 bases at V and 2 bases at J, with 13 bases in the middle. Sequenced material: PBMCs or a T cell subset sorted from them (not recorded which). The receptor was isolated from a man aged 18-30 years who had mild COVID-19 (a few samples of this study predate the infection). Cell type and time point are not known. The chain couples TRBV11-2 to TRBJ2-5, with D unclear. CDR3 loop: CASRLSGRQETQYF. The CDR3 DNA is TGTGCCAGCAGACTATCCGGCAGACAAGAGACCCAGTACTTC. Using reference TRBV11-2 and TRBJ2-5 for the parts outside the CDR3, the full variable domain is EAGVAQSPRYKIIEKRQSVAFWCNPISGHATLYWYQQILGQGPKLLIQFQNNGVVDDSQLPKDRFSAERLKGVDSTLKIQPAKLEDSAVYLCASRLSGRQETQYFGPGTRLLVL.